The rows below give T cell receptor beta chains drawn from one sample of a study of blood T cell repertoires in COVID-19. The assay was immunoSEQ multiplex PCR, and TCRdb's table has in-frame clones only and misses some. The sample lists 150,000 to 200,000 clones, 70% to 90% occurring once. Sequenced: peripheral blood. The receptors stem from a man aged 45-60 years with active or convalescent COVID-19. The CDR3 runs from the conserved cysteine through the conserved F or W. D genes are given only for firm matches. Clone size is shown for a subset of rows, as once, few, many or a class of expanded clone.

d_gene	v_gene	j_gene	abundance	len	CDR3nt	CDR3aa
TRBD1	TRBV19	TRBJ1-3	NA	15	TGTGCCAGTATTGAACGGACAGGGGTTGGAAACACCATATATTTT	CASIERTGVGNTIYF
TRBD1	TRBV6-4	TRBJ2-2	NA	15	TGTGCCAGCAGTGCTCAGGGGGAAGGCACCGGGGAGCTGTTTTTT	CASSAQGEGTGELFF
TRBD2	TRBV19	TRBJ2-7	few	17	TGTGCCAGTACCAGTCAGGGGGGACTAGCGGGCCTGGGAGAGCAGTACTTC	CASTSQGGLAGLGEQYF
TRBD1	TRBV30	TRBJ1-6	NA	15	TGTGCCTTGGACAGGGGAAGCTCCTATAATTCACCCCTCCACTTT	CALDRGSSYNSPLHF
TRBD2	TRBV5-4	TRBJ2-7	once	14	TGTGCCAGCAGCTTTAGCGGGAGAGAGGAAGGGCAGTACTTC	CASSFSGREEGQYF
TRBD1	TRBV5-1	TRBJ1-4	NA	15	TGCGCCAGCAGCTTGGGGGGACAGGCTAATGAAAAACTGTTTTTT	CASSLGGQANEKLFF
NA	TRBV6-5	TRBJ1-1	NA	13	TGTGCCAGCAGTACCCAACAGGGATCTGAAGCTTTCTTT	CASSTQQGSEAFF
TRBD1	TRBV29-1	TRBJ2-3	few	15	TGCAGCGTTGATAGGGGACAGGGAAGAGGAGATACGCAGTATTTT	CSVDRGQGRGDTQYF
NA	TRBV5-6	TRBJ1-1	NA	17	TGTGCCAGCAGCTTGGGGGGTGCGGGGTACGGTTCGTCTGAAGCTTTCTTT	CASSLGGAGYGSSEAFF
NA	TRBV3-1/TRBV3-2	TRBJ1-1	NA	14	TGTGCCAGCAGCCAAGTGGGGGCGAACACTGAAGCTTTCTTT	CASSQVGANTEAFF
NA	TRBV5-1	TRBJ1-6	once	15	TGCGCCAGCAGCTTGGTTCTGGGGGCAGATTCACCCCTCCACTTT	CASSLVLGADSPLHF
TRBD1	TRBV9	TRBJ2-5	NA	14	TGTGCCAGCAGCGCGAACAGGGGCTTGGAGACCCAGTACTTC	CASSANRGLETQYF
TRBD2	TRBV11-1	TRBJ2-3	NA	15	TGTGCCAGCAGCTCTACTAGCGGGAGTTCAGATACGCAGTATTTT	CASSSTSGSSDTQYF
TRBD1	TRBV29-1	TRBJ2-7	NA	14	TGCAGCGTAATTGGACAGGGAACCCTTGGCGAGCAGTACTTC	CSVIGQGTLGEQYF
NA	TRBV25-1	TRBJ1-4	few	16	TGTGCCAGCAGTGAGGGGAGGGATGCAACTAATGAAAAACTGTTTTTT	CASSEGRDATNEKLFF
NA	TRBV13	TRBJ2-5	NA	16	TGTGCCAGCAGCCGGCCCGGGACTGATTCAATAGGGACCCAGTACTTC	CASSRPGTDSIGTQYF
NA	TRBV30	TRBJ2-5	NA	15	TGTGCCTGGAGATTAGGACAGTCGGGGCGGGAGACCCAGTACTTC	CAWRLGQSGRETQYF
TRBD1	TRBV6-5	TRBJ1-5	NA	14	TGTGCCAGCAGTCCCGACAGGGGGGATCAGCCCCAGCATTTT	CASSPDRGDQPQHF